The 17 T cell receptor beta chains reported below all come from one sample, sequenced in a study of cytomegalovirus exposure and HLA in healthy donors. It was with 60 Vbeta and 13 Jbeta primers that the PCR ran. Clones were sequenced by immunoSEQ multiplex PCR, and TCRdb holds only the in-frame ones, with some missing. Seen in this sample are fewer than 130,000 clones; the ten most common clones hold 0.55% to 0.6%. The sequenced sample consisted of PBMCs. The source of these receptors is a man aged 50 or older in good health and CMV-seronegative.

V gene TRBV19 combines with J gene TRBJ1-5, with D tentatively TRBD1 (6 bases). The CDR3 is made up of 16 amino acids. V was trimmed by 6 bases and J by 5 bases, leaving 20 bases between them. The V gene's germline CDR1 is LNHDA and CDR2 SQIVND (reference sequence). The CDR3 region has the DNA TGTGCCAGTAGGGGGGTGGCAGGGGCGCGAGATCAGCCCCAGCATTTT. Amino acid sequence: CASRGVAGARDQPQHF.

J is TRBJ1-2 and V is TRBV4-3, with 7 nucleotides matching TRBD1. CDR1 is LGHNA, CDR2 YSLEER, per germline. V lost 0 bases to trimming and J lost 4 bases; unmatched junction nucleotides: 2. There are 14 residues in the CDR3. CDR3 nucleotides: TGCGCCAGCAGCCAAGAGTACAGGGGCTATGGCTACACCTTC. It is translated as CASSQEYRGYGYTF.

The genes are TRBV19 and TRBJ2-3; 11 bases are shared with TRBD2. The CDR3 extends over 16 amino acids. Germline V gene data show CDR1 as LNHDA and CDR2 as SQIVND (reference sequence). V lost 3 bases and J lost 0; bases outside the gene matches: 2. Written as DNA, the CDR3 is TGTGCCAGTAGTATGGGACTAGCGGAAAGCACAGATACGCAGTATTTT. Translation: CASSMGLAESTDTQYF.

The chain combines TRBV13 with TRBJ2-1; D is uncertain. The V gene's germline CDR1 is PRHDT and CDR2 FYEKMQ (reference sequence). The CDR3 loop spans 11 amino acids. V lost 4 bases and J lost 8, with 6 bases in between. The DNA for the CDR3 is TGTGCCAGCAGCTCCGTCTATGAGCAGTTCTTC. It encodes CASSSVYEQFF.

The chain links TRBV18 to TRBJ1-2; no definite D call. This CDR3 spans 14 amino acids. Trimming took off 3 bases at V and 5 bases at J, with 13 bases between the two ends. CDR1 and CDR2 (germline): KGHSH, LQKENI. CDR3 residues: CASSPAALIYGYTF. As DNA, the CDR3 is TGTGCCAGCTCACCGGCCGCCCTCATTTATGGCTACACCTTC. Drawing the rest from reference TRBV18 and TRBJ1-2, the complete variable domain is NAGVMQNPRHLVRRRGQEARLRCSPMKGHSHVYWYRQLPEEGLKFMVYLQKENIIDESGMPKERFSAEFPKEGPSILRIQQVVRGDSAAYFCASSPAALIYGYTFGSGTRLTVV.

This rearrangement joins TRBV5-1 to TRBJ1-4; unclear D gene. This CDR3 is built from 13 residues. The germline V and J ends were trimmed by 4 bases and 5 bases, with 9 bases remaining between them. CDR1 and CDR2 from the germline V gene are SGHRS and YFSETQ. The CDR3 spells CASSPRGNEKLFF. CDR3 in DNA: TGCGCCAGCAGCCCCCGGGGAAATGAAAAACTGTTTTTT.

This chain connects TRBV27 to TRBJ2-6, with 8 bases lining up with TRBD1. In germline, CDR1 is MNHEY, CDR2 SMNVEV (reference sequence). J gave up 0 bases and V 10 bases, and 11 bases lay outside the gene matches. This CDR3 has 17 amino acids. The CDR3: CATRGDRRPSGANVLTF. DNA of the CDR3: TGTGCCACCAGGGGGGACAGGCGTCCCTCTGGGGCCAACGTCCTGACTTTC.

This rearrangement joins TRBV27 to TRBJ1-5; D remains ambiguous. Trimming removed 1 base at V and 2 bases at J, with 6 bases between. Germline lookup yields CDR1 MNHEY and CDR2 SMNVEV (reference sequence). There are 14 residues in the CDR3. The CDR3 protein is CASSLWAGNQPQHF. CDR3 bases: TGTGCCAGCAGTTTATGGGCAGGCAATCAGCCCCAGCATTTT.

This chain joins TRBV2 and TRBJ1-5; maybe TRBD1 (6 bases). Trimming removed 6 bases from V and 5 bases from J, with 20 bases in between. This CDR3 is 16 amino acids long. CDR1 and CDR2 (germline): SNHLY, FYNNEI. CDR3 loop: CASSPSRTGNYQPQHF. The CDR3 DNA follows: TGTGCCAGCAGCCCTAGTCGTACAGGGAATTATCAGCCCCAGCATTTT.

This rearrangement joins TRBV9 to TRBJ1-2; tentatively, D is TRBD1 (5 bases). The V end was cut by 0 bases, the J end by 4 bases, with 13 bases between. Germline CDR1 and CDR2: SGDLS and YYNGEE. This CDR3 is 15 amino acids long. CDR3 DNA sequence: TGTGCCAGCAGCGTAGCCGGGGGTGGTGGCTATGGCTACACCTTC. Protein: CASSVAGGGGYGYTF.

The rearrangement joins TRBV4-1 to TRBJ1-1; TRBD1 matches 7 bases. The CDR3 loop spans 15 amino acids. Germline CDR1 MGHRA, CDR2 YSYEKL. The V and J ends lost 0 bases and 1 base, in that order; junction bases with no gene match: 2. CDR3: CASSQEWDRNTEAFF. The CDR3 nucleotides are TGCGCCAGCAGCCAAGAATGGGACAGGAACACTGAAGCTTTCTTT.

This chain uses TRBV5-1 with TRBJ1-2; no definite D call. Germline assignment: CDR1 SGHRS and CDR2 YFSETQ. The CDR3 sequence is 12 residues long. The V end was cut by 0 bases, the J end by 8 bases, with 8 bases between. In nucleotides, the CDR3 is TGCGCCAGCAGCTTGGACCGGGTGGGCTACACCTTC. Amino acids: CASSLDRVGYTF.

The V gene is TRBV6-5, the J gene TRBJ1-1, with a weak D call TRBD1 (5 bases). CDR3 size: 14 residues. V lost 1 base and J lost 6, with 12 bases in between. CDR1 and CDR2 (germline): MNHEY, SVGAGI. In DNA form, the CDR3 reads TGTGCCAGCAGTTACTTCGACAGAGGCCCTGAAGCTTTCTTT. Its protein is CASSYFDRGPEAFF.

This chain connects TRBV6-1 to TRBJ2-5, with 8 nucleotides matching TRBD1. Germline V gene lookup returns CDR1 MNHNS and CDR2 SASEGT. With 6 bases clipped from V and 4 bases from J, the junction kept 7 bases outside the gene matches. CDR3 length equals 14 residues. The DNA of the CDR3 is TGTGCCAGCAGGCGTGACAGGGGAGGAGAGACCCAGTACTTC. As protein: CASRRDRGGETQYF.

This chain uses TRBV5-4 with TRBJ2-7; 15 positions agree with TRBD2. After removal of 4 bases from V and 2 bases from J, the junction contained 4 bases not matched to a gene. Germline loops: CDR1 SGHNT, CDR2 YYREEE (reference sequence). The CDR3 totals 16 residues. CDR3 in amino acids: CASSDGLAGGAYEQYF. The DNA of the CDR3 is TGTGCCAGCAGCGACGGACTAGCGGGAGGGGCCTACGAGCAGTACTTC.

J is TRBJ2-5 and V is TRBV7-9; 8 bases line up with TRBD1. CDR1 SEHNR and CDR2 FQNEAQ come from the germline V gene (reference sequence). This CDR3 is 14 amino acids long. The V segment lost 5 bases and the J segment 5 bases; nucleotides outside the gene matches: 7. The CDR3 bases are TGTGCCAGCAGCGAGGACAGGGTACGTGAGACCCAGTACTTC. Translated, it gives CASSEDRVRETQYF.

The CDR3 sequence: CATSRQNPGHVVSYEQYF. The CDR3, as DNA: TGTGCCACCAGCAGACAGAACCCGGGACACGTCGTCTCCTACGAGCAGTACTTC. The chain combines TRBV15 with TRBJ2-7; D possibly corresponds to TRBD1 (6 bases). Looked up from germline, CDR1 is LNHNV and CDR2 is YYDKDF (reference sequence). CDR3 length: 18 residues. The V gene lost 2 bases and the J gene lost 0 bases, with 20 bases spanning the gap.